The TCR beta chain described here comes from a study of blood T cell repertoires in COVID-19. Trimming left V 4 bases short and J 7 bases short, with 16 bases between. The CDR3 contains 14 residues. The germline gives CDR1 KGHSH, CDR2 LQKENI. Data came from immunoSEQ multiplex PCR; TCRdb stores just in-frame clones and leaves some out. The table includes around 150,000 clones, about 80% detected once. The source of this sequence is a woman aged 40 to 49 with COVID-19, enrolled during active disease. The sequenced material came from peripheral blood. The chain has TRBV18 and TRBJ2-5; possibly TRBD1 for D (5 bases). The DNA for the CDR3 is TGTGCCAGCTCACAAGCCGGATCGCAGGGGACCCAGTACTTC. Protein product: CASSQAGSQGTQYF.